Listed here are 28 T cell receptor beta chains from one sample, sequenced in a study of Graves' ophthalmopathy and Graves' hyperthyroidism. Researchers took RNA transcripts and amplified TCR beta CDR3 regions from them. HTBI primers primed a first-round RT-PCR, and a second-round multiplex PCR followed. TCRdb independently ran MiXCR on the multiplex PCR reads; one entry per CDR3 protein. The sample lists 400,000 or so distinct CDR3 sequences, less than 20% occurring once. The sequenced sample was peripheral blood. Source of these receptors: a woman younger than 35 with stable Graves' hyperthyroidism.

This rearrangement joins TRBV3-1 to TRBJ1-1; the D is unclear. There are 14 residues in the CDR3. Germline values: CDR1 LGHDT, CDR2 YNNKEL (reference sequence). The V end lost 3 bases, the J end lost 0 bases, and 8 bases lay between the germline ends. The CDR3 sequence: CASSQVSVNTEAFF. The CDR3 DNA follows: TGTGCCAGCAGCCAGGTCTCAGTGAACACTGAAGCTTTCTTT.

This clonotype turned up a few times. The chain is built from TRBV20-1 and TRBJ1-1; no definite D call. This CDR3 spans 15 amino acids. Germline values: CDR1 DFQATT, CDR2 SNEGSKA (reference sequence). Trimming removed 0 bases from V and 1 base from J, with 12 bases in between. The CDR3 protein is CSARDYRGKNTEAFF. CDR3 sequence (DNA): TGCAGTGCTAGAGATTATCGAGGGAAGAACACTGAAGCTTTCTTT.

This clonotype was seen many times. A single base separates this from a much larger clone, so it may be a read error. The rearrangement links TRBV6-5 to TRBJ2-7; 10 bases map to TRBD2. This CDR3 has 16 residues. V lost 2 bases and J lost 5; bases outside the gene matches: 9. Germline loops: CDR1 MNHEY, CDR2 SVGAGI. CDR3 sequence: CASSYQGGLATHEQYF. In DNA, the CDR3 is TGTGCCAGCAGTTACCAAGGGGGACTAGCGACCCACGAGCAGTACTTC.

This clonotype showed up many times. The genes are TRBV9 and TRBJ2-5; unclear D gene. The CDR3 consists of 13 residues. Germline loops: CDR1 SGDLS, CDR2 YYNGEE. V lost 0 bases, J lost 7 bases, and 10 bases lay in between. The CDR3 DNA sequence: TGTGCCAGCAGCGTAGAGTCGGTGGGGACCCAGTACTTC. Translated: CASSVESVGTQYF.

There are many counts of this clonotype. The CDR3 is CASSRGDGYTF. The CDR3 DNA follows: TGTGCCAGCAGTAGGGGGGATGGCTACACCTTC. The chain has TRBV27 and TRBJ1-2; a weak D match, TRBD1 (6 bases). This CDR3 has 11 amino acids. Germline CDR1 and CDR2: MNHEY and SMNVEV (reference sequence). Trimming stripped 5 bases from V and 6 bases from J, with 7 bases between.

V gene TRBV12-3 or TRBV12-4 combines with J gene TRBJ1-1; D perhaps matches TRBD1 (6 bases). The length of the CDR3 is 14 residues. Trimming pared 6 bases from V and 0 bases from J, leaving 11 bases between. This CDR3 is CASRRTEMNTEAFF. The CDR3, as DNA: TGTGCCAGCAGGCGGACAGAGATGAACACTGAAGCTTTCTTT.

In this sample, this clonotype turned up many times. The J gene is TRBJ1-5, the V gene TRBV18; 7 bases align to TRBD1. V shed 5 bases and J 0 bases; nucleotides not matched to a gene: 4. The CDR3 is 15 amino acids. Germline lookup yields CDR1 KGHSH and CDR2 LQKENI. The CDR3: CASSTGTASNQPQHF. Here the CDR3 DNA reads TGTGCCAGCTCAACTGGGACAGCTAGCAATCAGCCCCAGCATTTT.

The sample holds a few counts of this clonotype. V and J are TRBV19 and TRBJ1-2, with D maybe TRBD1 (5 bases). Per germline, CDR1 LNHDA and CDR2 SQIVND (reference sequence). Trimming shortened V by 10 bases and J by 7 bases, and 22 bases separated the two germline ends. The CDR3 totals 14 residues. CDR3 nucleotide sequence: TGTGCCACAACCGCCGGTGGGGGAGTGGGTGGCTACACCTTC. It is translated as CATTAGGGVGGYTF. Drawing the rest from reference TRBV19 and TRBJ1-2, the complete variable domain is DGGITQSPKYLFRKEGQNVTLSCEQNLNHDAMYWYRQDPGQGLRLIYYSQIVNDFQKGDIAEGYSVSREKKESFPLTVTSAQKNPTAFYLCATTAGGGVGGYTFGSGTRLTVV.

The sample holds many counts of this clonotype. The chain has TRBV6-5 and TRBJ2-3; no reliable D call. Germline assignment: CDR1 MNHEY and CDR2 SVGAGI. The CDR3 extends over 12 amino acids. Trimming left V 4 bases short and J 7 bases short, with 9 bases between. CDR3 protein: CASSSRLNTQYF. The DNA of the CDR3 is TGTGCCAGCAGTTCTAGACTGAATACGCAGTATTTT.

This clonotype was counted ten times or more. The chain has TRBV6-5 and TRBJ1-6; 8 bases map to TRBD1. The CDR3 extends over 17 amino acids. V lost 2 bases to trimming and J lost 7 bases; unmatched junction nucleotides: 10. The V gene's germline CDR1 is MNHEY and CDR2 SVGAGI. The CDR3: CASSYGHRGVENSPLHF. CDR3 DNA: TGTGCCAGCAGTTACGGTCACAGGGGGGTAGAAAATTCACCCCTCCACTTT.

On this clonotype: Compared with germline, one end of the junction differs, possibly owing to a read error. The V and J genes are TRBV11-2 and TRBJ1-2; D perhaps matches TRBD1 (5 bases). The CDR3 runs 16 residues. Germline CDR1 is SGHAT and CDR2 is FQNNGV. CDR3 in DNA: TGTGCCAGCAGCTTAATAAGCCAGGGTTTGGCCTATGGCTACGCCTTC. It specifies CASSLISQGLAYGYAF.

V usage is TRBV6-5 and J usage is TRBJ2-2; 9 positions match TRBD1. This CDR3 contains 16 residues. V gave up 2 bases and J gave up 5 bases; unmatched junction bases: 6. CDR1 is MNHEY and CDR2 is SVGAGI in the germline V gene. The CDR3 DNA sequence: TGTGCCAGCAGTTACGCCGCCGGACAGGGGACCGGGGAGCTGTTTTTT. Translated, it gives CASSYAAGQGTGELFF.

This clonotype came up a few times. This chain connects TRBV24-1 to TRBJ1-5; D remains unclear. Between the trimmed V and J ends, which lost 1 base and 5 bases, there was a span of 20 bases. This CDR3 comprises 18 residues. The germline gives CDR1 KGHDR, CDR2 SFDVKD. Here the CDR3 DNA reads TGTGCCACCAGTGATTTAGTTTGGCTCCCAAAATCCTATCAGCCCCAGCATTTT. Translated, it gives CATSDLVWLPKSYQPQHF.

The chain has TRBV9 and TRBJ1-1; unclear D gene. CDR1 is SGDLS and CDR2 is YYNGEE in the germline V gene. The ends were cut back, 7 bases at V and 11 bases at J, with 24 bases in the middle. This CDR3 has 14 amino acids. In nucleotides, the CDR3 is TGTGCCAGCTCTCTAAGCCCGTCCGAACCCAAGGCTTTCTTT. This gives the protein CASSLSPSEPKAFF. Drawing the rest from reference TRBV9 and TRBJ1-1, the complete variable domain is DSGVTQTPKHLITATGQRVTLRCSPRSGDLSVYWYQQSLDQGLQFLIQYYNGEERAKGNILERFSAQQFPDLHSELNLSSLELGDSALYFCASSLSPSEPKAFFGQGTRLTVV.

This clonotype occurred many times. The chain uses TRBV11-2 and TRBJ2-2; D unclear. Germline assignment: CDR1 SGHAT and CDR2 FQNNGV. V gave up 4 bases and J gave up 9 bases, with 15 bases separating them. The CDR3 is 14 amino acids. In DNA, the CDR3 is TGTGCCAGCAGCTCCCGAAGTTATGGCCGGGAGCTGTTTTTT. Its protein product is CASSSRSYGRELFF.

The rearrangement joins TRBV12-3 or TRBV12-4 to TRBJ1-6; 9 bases match TRBD1. The CDR3 is 14 amino acids. V shed 7 bases and J 9 bases; nucleotides not matched to a gene: 7. CDR3: CASNTGTGPSPLHF. The CDR3 nucleotides read TGTGCCAGCAATACCGGGACAGGGCCTTCACCCCTCCACTTT.

V and J are TRBV4-2 and TRBJ2-7; weak D call: TRBD1 (7 bases). Germline CDR1 LGHNA, CDR2 YNFKEQ. Between the trimmed V and J ends, which lost 0 bases and 2 bases, there was a span of 11 bases. The CDR3 runs to 15 residues. CDR3 residues: CASSQETRGAYEQYF. The CDR3 bases are TGTGCCAGCAGCCAAGAAACCAGGGGGGCCTACGAGCAGTACTTC.

The chain has TRBV20-1 and TRBJ2-3, with TRBD2 matching 12 bases. V shed 5 bases and J 4 bases; nucleotides not matched to a gene: 10. The CDR3 totals 16 residues. Per the germline V gene, CDR1 is DFQATT and CDR2 is SNEGSKA (reference sequence). CDR3 loop: CSASGLAGRGADTQYF. The CDR3 DNA sequence: TGCAGTGCTTCCGGACTAGCGGGAAGGGGGGCAGATACGCAGTATTTT.

The V call is TRBV6-1, the J call TRBJ1-5; D unresolved. CDR3 length: 15 amino acids. V was clipped by 1 base and J by 3 bases, with 10 bases between them. The germline gives CDR1 MNHNS, CDR2 SASEGT. CDR3 protein: CASSEVGQANQPQHF. CDR3 nucleotide sequence: TGTGCCAGCAGTGAAGTTGGTCAGGCCAATCAGCCCCAGCATTTT.

This clonotype occurred many times. The chain has TRBV12-3 or TRBV12-4 and TRBJ1-5; the D gene is possibly TRBD1 (5 bases). The ends were cut back, 3 bases at V and 6 bases at J, with 18 bases in the middle. The CDR3 runs 16 residues. CDR3 sequence: CASSFGTGRRGQPQHF. For the CDR3, the DNA is TGTGCCAGCAGTTTCGGTACAGGCAGGCGCGGTCAGCCCCAGCATTTT.

The table lists this clonotype with many counts. V gene TRBV12-3 or TRBV12-4 combines with J gene TRBJ1-2; D unresolved. The CDR3 totals 16 residues. V was clipped by 6 bases and J by 3 bases, with 20 bases between them. CDR3 amino acids: CASSLDLSLEYYGYTF. CDR3 DNA sequence: TGTGCCAGCAGCCTAGATTTATCCCTCGAATACTATGGCTACACCTTC.

This clonotype appeared many times. The chain joins TRBV19 to TRBJ2-7; TRBD1 matches 8 bases. The germline V gene encodes CDR1 LNHDA and CDR2 SQIVND (reference sequence). The length of the CDR3 is 14 residues. Germline trimming cut 6 bases from V and 1 base from J; bases unmatched to any gene: 5. In DNA form, the CDR3 reads TGTGCCAGTAGCCGGGACAGGAGATCCTACGAGCAGTACTTC. Protein: CASSRDRRSYEQYF. Using reference TRBV19 and TRBJ2-7 for the parts outside the CDR3, the full variable domain is DGGITQSPKYLFRKEGQNVTLSCEQNLNHDAMYWYRQDPGQGLRLIYYSQIVNDFQKGDIAEGYSVSREKKESFPLTVTSAQKNPTAFYLCASSRDRRSYEQYFGPGTRLTVT.

This clonotype was seen many times. The genes are TRBV7-2 and TRBJ2-7; TRBD1 aligns across 7 bases. The length of the CDR3 is 12 residues. Germline CDR1 SGHTA, CDR2 FQGNSA. J was trimmed by 7 bases and V by 5 bases; bases with no gene match: 5. CDR3 in DNA: TGTGCCAGCAGCAACCTCAGGGGGGAGCAGTACTTC. The encoded protein is CASSNLRGEQYF. Drawing the rest from reference TRBV7-2 and TRBJ2-7, the complete variable domain is GAGVSQSPSNKVTEKGKDVELRCDPISGHTALYWYRQSLGQGLEFLIYFQGNSAPDKSGLPSDRFSAERTGGSVSTLTIQRTQQEDSAVYLCASSNLRGEQYFGPGTRLTVT.

This chain uses TRBV6-2 or TRBV6-3 with TRBJ1-3; D unresolved. Trimming stripped 5 bases from V and 2 bases from J, with 10 bases between. Germline CDR1 and CDR2: MNHEY and SVGEGT. This CDR3 comprises 14 residues. The DNA of the CDR3 is TGTGCCAGCAGTCGGGAGCGTACTGGAAACACCATATATTTT. Amino acid sequence: CASSRERTGNTIYF.

The sample holds many counts of this clonotype. This chain joins TRBV12-3 or TRBV12-4 and TRBJ2-5; no firm D call. The CDR3 extends over 13 amino acids. V was cut by 6 bases and J by 0 bases, with 8 bases left in between. CDR3 residues: CASSDQNQETQYF. The CDR3 DNA is TGTGCCAGCAGCGACCAAAACCAAGAGACCCAGTACTTC.

This clonotype was observed many times. This chain uses TRBV7-8 with TRBJ1-2, with TRBD1 matching over 10 bases. Germline V CDR1 and CDR2: SGHVS, FQNEAQ. This CDR3 has 16 residues. V gave up 5 bases and J gave up 2 bases; unmatched junction bases: 8. CDR3 sequence: CASSRDRTGGNYGYTF. CDR3 coding DNA: TGTGCCAGCAGCCGCGATAGGACAGGGGGAAACTATGGCTACACCTTC.

The gene calls are TRBV12-3 or TRBV12-4 and TRBJ1-1; D might be TRBD1 (6 bases). Trimming left V 7 bases short and J 1 base short, with 13 bases between. The CDR3 is made up of 14 amino acids. The CDR3 region is CASTLDRRNTEAFF. As DNA, the CDR3 is TGTGCCAGCACCCTTGACAGGAGGAACACTGAAGCTTTCTTT.

This clonotype was seen ten or more times. The chain recombines TRBV7-2 with TRBJ2-5; no clear D gene. V was cut by 3 bases and J by 5 bases, with 10 bases left in between. CDR3 length: 13 amino acids. Germline CDR1 is SGHTA and CDR2 is FQGNSA. The CDR3 region is CASSFKQWETQYF. CDR3 in DNA: TGTGCCAGCAGCTTCAAGCAATGGGAGACCCAGTACTTC.